A selection of T cell receptor beta chains follows, all from one sample in a study of PD-1 blockade in mismatch repair-deficient tumors. Libraries were prepared by immunoSEQ multiplex PCR; TCRdb keeps only in-frame clonotypes and omits some of them. The sample contains 25,000 to 30,000 clones, about 81% of which appear only once. This specimen was PBMCs, taken before pembrolizumab treatment. These receptors originate from an adult with mismatch repair-deficient cancer. Each CDR3 is given with its conserved first and last residue. The order of the fields is CDR3 protein, V gene, D gene. A D gene is named only where the DNA matches it firmly.

CDR3 protein: CASPLGVGRVPPGANVLTF
V gene: TRBV19
D gene: -

CDR3 protein: CASSLGDYSYEQYF
V gene: TRBV5-1
D gene: TRBD2

CDR3 protein: CAWSGPRNVAGRNVGYEQYF
V gene: TRBV30
D gene: TRBD2

CDR3 protein: CASRPAGNTEAFF
V gene: TRBV21-1
D gene: -

CDR3 protein: CASSRLLGKEVGEQYF
V gene: TRBV18
D gene: -

CDR3 protein: CASSEQYVGDLNYGYTF
V gene: TRBV6-1
D gene: -

CDR3 protein: CASSLEGAYEQYF
V gene: TRBV5-1
D gene: -

CDR3 protein: CASSLIRNTGELFF
V gene: TRBV18
D gene: -

CDR3 protein: CASSLRGAGLRKETQYF
V gene: TRBV28
D gene: TRBD2

CDR3 protein: CASSFGNTGELFF
V gene: TRBV7-3
D gene: -

CDR3 protein: CASSPPGRQNTEAFF
V gene: TRBV18
D gene: -

CDR3 protein: CASSSGQATNEKLFF
V gene: TRBV5-4
D gene: TRBD1

CDR3 protein: CASSQEGGDYNEQFF
V gene: TRBV4-2
D gene: -

CDR3 protein: CASTSGTSAINEQFF
V gene: TRBV19
D gene: TRBD2

CDR3 protein: CASSLGGLSYNEQFF
V gene: TRBV11-3
D gene: -

CDR3 protein: CASSSPLTGAYNEQFF
V gene: TRBV4-2
D gene: -

CDR3 protein: CASSLLAWEQFF
V gene: TRBV7-9
D gene: -

CDR3 protein: CASSQDLEGDEQFF
V gene: TRBV4-1
D gene: -

CDR3 protein: CASSRAGGSNSPLHF
V gene: TRBV5-1
D gene: TRBD1

CDR3 protein: CASSLPTGNNQPQHF
V gene: TRBV28
D gene: -

CDR3 protein: CASSFWTGRGEGYTF
V gene: TRBV11-3
D gene: TRBD1

CDR3 protein: CASRTTDLPGGPQHF
V gene: TRBV10-2
D gene: -

CDR3 protein: CASSLGWQNYGYTF
V gene: TRBV11-3
D gene: -

CDR3 protein: CASSESLAGGPRSGEQYF
V gene: TRBV6-1
D gene: TRBD2

CDR3 protein: CASTKTGGNTEAFF
V gene: TRBV5-4
D gene: -

CDR3 protein: CASSLSGTGRNEQYF
V gene: TRBV18
D gene: TRBD1

CDR3 protein: CASSVEGRTRREQFF
V gene: TRBV9
D gene: -

CDR3 protein: CAIRGQPNTEAFF
V gene: TRBV10-3
D gene: TRBD1

CDR3 protein: CASSTRPGTRSYEQYF
V gene: TRBV27
D gene: TRBD2

CDR3 protein: CAISGGLAVEEQYF
V gene: TRBV10-3
D gene: TRBD2

CDR3 protein: CASSTLGDRAEAFF
V gene: TRBV28
D gene: TRBD1

CDR3 protein: CASSPLASATNTGELFF
V gene: TRBV19
D gene: -

CDR3 protein: CASLGLAGGRYEQYF
V gene: TRBV7-9
D gene: TRBD2

CDR3 protein: CASSLGRGSYEQYF
V gene: TRBV5-1
D gene: -

CDR3 protein: CASSSPTPRQGQPYGYTF
V gene: TRBV28
D gene: TRBD1

CDR3 protein: CASSLRGGWGSNQPQHF
V gene: TRBV7-2
D gene: -

CDR3 protein: CASSSAKTPGLGETQYF
V gene: TRBV27
D gene: TRBD2

CDR3 protein: CASSSPARRGEAFF
V gene: TRBV28
D gene: -

CDR3 protein: CASSFFADTQYF
V gene: TRBV7-3
D gene: -

CDR3 protein: CASRLQGRAGEQFF
V gene: TRBV12-2
D gene: -

CDR3 protein: CASSAGGRKDTQYF
V gene: TRBV7-7
D gene: TRBD2

CDR3 protein: CASSIMGQGSNEQFF
V gene: TRBV19
D gene: TRBD1

CDR3 protein: CASSQGQGLGGGYTF
V gene: TRBV4-1
D gene: -

CDR3 protein: CASRDGRRGSYNEQFF
V gene: TRBV5-1
D gene: -

CDR3 protein: CASSLGLVGYEQYF
V gene: TRBV11-2
D gene: -

CDR3 protein: CASSFATGRGQPQHF
V gene: TRBV28
D gene: TRBD1

CDR3 protein: CASSFSGDIYNSPLHF
V gene: TRBV5-8
D gene: -

CDR3 protein: CASSLVWTSGSMGEQYF
V gene: TRBV11-3
D gene: TRBD2

CDR3 protein: CATSRDVRTVSTDTQYF
V gene: TRBV15
D gene: -

CDR3 protein: CASSPGDRFSGNTIYF
V gene: TRBV9
D gene: TRBD1

CDR3 protein: CAIILISGTGPQRDTDTQYF
V gene: TRBV10-3
D gene: TRBD1

CDR3 protein: CASSPPPGVRGIQPQHF
V gene: TRBV28
D gene: -

CDR3 protein: CASSPIRDLTTYEQYF
V gene: TRBV18
D gene: -

CDR3 protein: CASTPRQGNTEAFF
V gene: TRBV9
D gene: -

CDR3 protein: CASTPGDSGNTIYF
V gene: TRBV7-9
D gene: -

CDR3 protein: CASRRQGVQPQHF
V gene: TRBV2
D gene: TRBD1

CDR3 protein: CASSIRDSSSYEQYF
V gene: TRBV21-1
D gene: -

CDR3 protein: CASSKLTGGAGGELFF
V gene: TRBV7-3
D gene: TRBD1

CDR3 protein: CASSLVSRLFSYNEQFF
V gene: TRBV7-9
D gene: -

CDR3 protein: CASSPTGTGVGANYGYTF
V gene: TRBV5-5
D gene: TRBD1